Sequencing of this T cell receptor (beta chain) was carried out in a study of regulatory T cells in long-lasting Graves disease. CDR3 length equals 15 residues. Trimming removed 6 bases from V and 3 bases from J; junction bases left unmatched: 7. CDR1 MDHEN and CDR2 SYDVKM come from the germline V gene. This clonotype showed up many times. Researchers made TCR beta libraries by using iRepertoire HTBI primers and running Arm-PCR on CDR3 regions. Each CDR3 protein is one row after TCRdb ran MiXCR on the multiplex PCR reads. In the table there are about 500,000 distinct CDR3 sequences, roughly 15% of which are singletons. Specified time point: newly diagnosed GD, antithyroid drugs for less than 3 months. RNA extracted from PBMCs served as the sequencing template. The sample was also linked to a second study, of T cells in Graves' hyperthyroidism and ophthalmopathy.

Specimen: peripheral blood mononuclear cells (PBMCs), collected at new diagnosis, from a patient treated with antithyroid drugs. This clonotype originated in a man aged 40-49 years with Graves disease. The chain carries TRBV28 and TRBJ2-1; 8 bases are a match to TRBD1. In DNA, the CDR3 is TGTGCCAGCAGGTACGGGACAGGAGGCTACAATGAGCAGTTCTTC. Translating it yields CASRYGTGGYNEQFF.